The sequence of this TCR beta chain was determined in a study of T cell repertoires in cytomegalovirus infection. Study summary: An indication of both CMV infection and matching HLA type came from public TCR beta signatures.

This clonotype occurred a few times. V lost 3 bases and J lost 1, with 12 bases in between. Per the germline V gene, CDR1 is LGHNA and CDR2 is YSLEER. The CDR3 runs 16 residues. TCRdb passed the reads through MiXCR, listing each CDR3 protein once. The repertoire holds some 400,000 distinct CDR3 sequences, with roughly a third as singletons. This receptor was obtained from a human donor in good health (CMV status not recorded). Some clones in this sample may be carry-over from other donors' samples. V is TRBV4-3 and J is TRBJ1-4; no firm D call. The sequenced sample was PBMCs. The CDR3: CASSQAVRGTNEKLFF. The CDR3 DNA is TGCGCCAGCAGCCAGGCCGTGCGGGGAACTAATGAAAAACTGTTTTTT.